These 8 T cell receptor beta chains came from one sample sequenced in a study of tumor T cells in aggressive B-cell lymphoma. Using immunoSEQ multiplex PCR, the repertoire was profiled, and TCRdb retains in-frame clones only, with some absent. The sample has about 10,000 clones; over 75% are singletons. What was sequenced was tumor tissue. The receptors originated from an adult with diffuse large B cell lymphoma.

This clone was observed a single time. V gene TRBV6-6 combines with J gene TRBJ1-5; 7 positions agree with TRBD1. Germline lookup yields CDR1 MNHNY and CDR2 SVGAGI (reference sequence). The V segment lost 2 bases and the J segment 6 bases; nucleotides outside the gene matches: 7. The CDR3 sequence is 15 residues long. CDR3 nucleotide sequence: TGTGCCAGCAGTTACGACAGGGTGGCTAGTCAGCCCCAGCATTTT. Translation: CASSYDRVASQPQHF.

The chain links TRBV5-1 to TRBJ2-1; 7 nucleotides line up with TRBD2. Per germline, CDR1 SGHRS and CDR2 YFSETQ. The CDR3 totals 16 residues. V gave up 3 bases and J gave up 2 bases; unmatched junction bases: 8. The CDR3 is CASSSTRLATYNEQFF. CDR3 nucleotide sequence: TGCGCCAGCAGCTCTACGAGACTAGCAACCTACAATGAGCAGTTCTTC. Combining the CDR3 with reference TRBV5-1 and TRBJ2-1 gives the whole variable domain KAGVTQTPRYLIKTRGQQVTLSCSPISGHRSVSWYQQTPGQGLQFLFEYFSETQRNKGNFPGRFSGRQFSNSRSEMNVSTLELGDSALYLCASSSTRLATYNEQFFGPGTRLTVL.

The chain has TRBV2 and TRBJ2-5, with D possibly matching TRBD2 (6 bases). The CDR3 runs to 13 residues. The V gene lost 6 bases and the J gene lost 5 bases, with 13 bases spanning the gap. Per germline, CDR1 SNHLY and CDR2 FYNNEI. The CDR3 reads CASRVEGWETQYF. CDR3 bases: TGTGCCAGCAGGGTGGAGGGCTGGGAGACCCAGTACTTC.

The chain recombines TRBV2 with TRBJ2-7, with D possibly being TRBD2 (6 bases). Per the germline V gene, CDR1 is SNHLY and CDR2 is FYNNEI. The CDR3 covers 14 residues. Deletions cut 3 bases from V and 8 bases from J, with 17 bases between. The CDR3 DNA sequence: TGTGCCAGCAGTGACCCGGGACTTTCAGGCAAGCAGTACTTC. Translated, it gives CASSDPGLSGKQYF. Based on the CDR3 plus reference TRBV2 and TRBJ2-7, the full variable domain is EPEVTQTPSHQVTQMGQEVILRCVPISNHLYFYWYRQILGQKVEFLVSFYNNEISEKSEIFDDQFSVERPDGSNFTLKIRSTKLEDSAMYFCASSDPGLSGKQYFGPGTRLTVT.

The chain joins TRBV18 to TRBJ2-3; D not resolved. Germline CDR1 and CDR2: KGHSH and LQKENI. The CDR3 consists of 12 residues. Trimming removed 3 bases at V and 6 bases at J, with 7 bases between. The CDR3 here is CASSPSKDTQYF. The CDR3 DNA reads TGTGCCAGCTCACCCAGTAAGGATACGCAGTATTTT.

V is TRBV15 and J is TRBJ2-1; D is unresolved. The CDR3 loop spans 12 amino acids. Trimming removed 8 bases at V and 9 bases at J, with 14 bases between. Germline CDR1 is LNHNV and CDR2 is YYDKDF (reference sequence). For the CDR3, the DNA is TGTGCCACCGCCAGGCGTGATAGTGAGCAGTTCTTC. It translates to CATARRDSEQFF.

In DNA form, the CDR3 reads TGTGCCAGCAGCCCTTCCGGTCGTGGCTACACCTTC. It translates to CASSPSGRGYTF. The rearrangement links TRBV27 to TRBJ1-2; D gene ambiguous. Trimming stripped 6 bases from V and 7 bases from J, with 12 bases between. This CDR3 is 12 amino acids long. Germline V gives CDR1 MNHEY, CDR2 SMNVEV (reference sequence).

Here the CDR3 reads CAWTPGQGPIEQFF. The CDR3 nucleotides are TGTGCCTGGACGCCGGGACAGGGCCCGATTGAGCAGTTCTTC. This sequence joins TRBV30 and TRBJ2-1, with TRBD1 matching 9 bases. Germline CDR1 GTSNPN, CDR2 SVGIG (reference sequence). Trimming removed 4 bases from V and 9 bases from J; junction bases left unmatched: 10. This CDR3 spans 14 amino acids.